The 9 T cell receptor beta chains listed next were all sequenced from one sample in a study of control samples from healthy donors and cancer patients. The protocol was immunoSEQ multiplex PCR, while the TCRdb copy is restricted to in-frame clones and leaves out a portion. The table includes just over 15,000 clones, 85% to 90% detected once. Sequencing input: PBMCs. These receptors all stem from a woman between 65 and 79 years old with colorectal cancer.

The chain couples TRBV7-6 to TRBJ2-5, with 7 bases matching TRBD2. The CDR3 consists of 16 residues. The ends lost 5 bases at V and 0 bases at J; junction bases unmatched: 9. CDR1 SGHVS and CDR2 FNYEAQ come from the germline V gene. The CDR3 region has the DNA TGTGCCAGCAGCCTCTCTAGCGGACTGTACCAAGAGACCCAGTACTTC. Encoded protein: CASSLSSGLYQETQYF. Supplemented by reference TRBV7-6 and TRBJ2-5, the full variable domain reads GAGVSQSPRYKVTKRGQDVALRCDPISGHVSLYWYRQALGQGPEFLTYFNYEAQQDKSGLPNDRFSAERPEGSISTLTIQRTEQRDSAMYRCASSLSSGLYQETQYFGPGTRLLVL.

The gene calls are TRBV25-1 and TRBJ2-5; D gene uncertain. Trimming cost V 3 bases and J 5 bases, with 16 bases left between them. The CDR3 has 15 residues. Germline CDR1 MGHDK, CDR2 SYGVNS. The CDR3, as DNA: TGTGCCAGCAGTGAGGGGTCCGAGGAGAGCGAGACCCAGTACTTC. Translation: CASSEGSEESETQYF.

This clone appeared a single time. CDR3 amino acids: CASSQDLKGTRYSKQYF. The CDR3 bases are TGCGCCAGCAGCCAAGATCTCAAGGGGACTAGGTACAGCAAGCAGTACTTC. The J gene is TRBJ2-7, the V gene TRBV4-1; 8 bases line up with TRBD2. With 0 bases clipped from V and 8 bases from J, the junction kept 15 bases outside the gene matches. The germline V gene has CDR1 MGHRA and CDR2 YSYEKL. The CDR3 is 17 amino acids.

J is TRBJ1-5 and V is TRBV5-8; D remains unclear. Germline values: CDR1 SGHTS, CDR2 YDEGEE. The CDR3 extends over 16 amino acids. The V end lost 2 bases, the J end lost 3 bases, and 15 bases lay between the germline ends. CDR3: CASSFYPVWDNQPQHF. The CDR3 DNA reads TGTGCCAGCAGCTTCTACCCTGTTTGGGACAATCAGCCCCAGCATTTT.

V usage is TRBV6-5 and J usage is TRBJ2-2; perhaps TRBD1 as D (5 bases). Trimming cost V 0 bases and J 5 bases, with 10 bases left between them. From germline, CDR1 is MNHEY and CDR2 SVGAGI. This CDR3 has 15 amino acids. CDR3 region: CASSYSGQGTGELFF. The DNA for the CDR3 is TGTGCCAGCAGTTACTCGGGGCAGGGAACCGGGGAGCTGTTTTTT.

In its sample, this clone ranks as medium-sized (0.01 to 0.1%). The chain combines TRBV5-6 with TRBJ1-6; TRBD1 aligns across 8 bases. Germline CDR1 and CDR2: SGHDT and YYEEEE. V trimming: 4 bases; J trimming: 5 bases; junction bases outside the gene matches: 8. This CDR3 comprises 16 residues. In nucleotides, the CDR3 is TGTGCCAGCAGCCCGGAGGGGACAGGACATAATTCACCCCTCCACTTT. Translation: CASSPEGTGHNSPLHF.

Regarding this clone: Other DNA sequences from this sample encode an identical CDR3 as well. The rearrangement joins TRBV7-2 to TRBJ1-4, with D uncertain. The CDR3 runs to 13 residues. V was pared by 3 bases and J by 3 bases, with 5 bases between. Germline lookup yields CDR1 SGHTA and CDR2 FQGNSA. In DNA form, the CDR3 reads TGTGCCAGCAGCTTGGAAGCTAATGAAAAACTGTTTTTT. Protein: CASSLEANEKLFF.

This rearrangement joins TRBV29-1 to TRBJ2-1; D call uncertain. V lost 6 bases and J 10 bases, leaving 16 bases between the germline ends. The germline V gene encodes CDR1 SQVTM and CDR2 ANQGSEA. The CDR3 is 12 amino acids. CDR3 bases: TGCAGCGTCGGGCTAGTCAGTAGAGAGCAGTTCTTC. It translates to CSVGLVSREQFF.

The gene calls are TRBV5-5 and TRBJ1-5, with unresolved D. The CDR3 contains 13 residues. The germline V gene has CDR1 SGHKS and CDR2 YYEKEE (reference sequence). Trimming removed 4 bases from V and 6 bases from J, with 11 bases in between. In DNA, the CDR3 is TGTGCCAGCAGCCTACTCATGAGTCAGCCCCAGCATTTT. It specifies CASSLLMSQPQHF.